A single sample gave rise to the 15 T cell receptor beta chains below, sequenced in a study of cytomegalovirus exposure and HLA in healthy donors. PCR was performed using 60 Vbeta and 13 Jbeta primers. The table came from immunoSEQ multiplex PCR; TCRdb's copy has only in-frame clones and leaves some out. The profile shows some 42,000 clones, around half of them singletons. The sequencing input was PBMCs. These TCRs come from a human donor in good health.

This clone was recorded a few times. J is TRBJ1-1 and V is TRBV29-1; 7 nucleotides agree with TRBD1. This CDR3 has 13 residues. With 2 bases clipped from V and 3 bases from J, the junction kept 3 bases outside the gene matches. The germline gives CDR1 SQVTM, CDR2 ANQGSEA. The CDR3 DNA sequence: TGCAGCGTTGAATGGCAGGGGGACACTGAAGCTTTCTTT. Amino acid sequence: CSVEWQGDTEAFF.

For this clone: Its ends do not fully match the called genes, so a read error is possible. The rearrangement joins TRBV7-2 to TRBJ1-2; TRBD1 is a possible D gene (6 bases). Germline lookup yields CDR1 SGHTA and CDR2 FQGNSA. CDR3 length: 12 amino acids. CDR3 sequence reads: CASSPMVGRQEF. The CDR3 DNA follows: TGTGCCAGCAGCCCCATGGTAGGTCGACAGGAGTTC.

The CDR3 loop reads CASSLRLVNTGELFF. The CDR3 region has the DNA TGTGCCAGCAGCCTTCGACTGGTGAACACCGGGGAGCTGTTTTTT. The V gene is TRBV7-8, the J gene TRBJ2-2; no clear D gene. The V gene lost 5 bases and the J gene lost 1 base, with 11 bases spanning the gap. The CDR3 is 15 amino acids. CDR1 SGHVS and CDR2 FQNEAQ come from the germline V gene.

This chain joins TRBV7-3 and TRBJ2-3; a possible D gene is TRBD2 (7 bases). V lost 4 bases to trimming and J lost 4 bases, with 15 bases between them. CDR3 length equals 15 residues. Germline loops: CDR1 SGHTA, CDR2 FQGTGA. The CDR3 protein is CASSSQAGAPDTQYF. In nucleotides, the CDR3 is TGTGCCAGCAGCTCCCAGGCGGGGGCCCCAGATACGCAGTATTTT.

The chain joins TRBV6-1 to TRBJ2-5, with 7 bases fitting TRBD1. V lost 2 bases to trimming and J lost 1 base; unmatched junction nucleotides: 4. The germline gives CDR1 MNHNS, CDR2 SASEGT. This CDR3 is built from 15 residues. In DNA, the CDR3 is TGTGCCAGCAGTGAATTGGCAGGGGGCCAAGAGACCCAGTACTTC. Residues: CASSELAGGQETQYF.

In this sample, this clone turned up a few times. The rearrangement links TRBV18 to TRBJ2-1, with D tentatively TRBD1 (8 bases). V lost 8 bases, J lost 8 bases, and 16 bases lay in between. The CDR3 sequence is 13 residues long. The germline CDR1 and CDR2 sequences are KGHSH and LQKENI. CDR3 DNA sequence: TGTGCCAGCGCCTGGACAGGGAGGGATGAGCAGTTCTTC. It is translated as CASAWTGRDEQFF.

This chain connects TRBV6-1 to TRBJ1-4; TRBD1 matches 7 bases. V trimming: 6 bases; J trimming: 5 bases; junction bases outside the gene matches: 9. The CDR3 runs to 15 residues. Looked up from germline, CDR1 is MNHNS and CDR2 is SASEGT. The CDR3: CASRGYTGVNEKLFF. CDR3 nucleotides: TGTGCCAGCAGGGGGTATACAGGGGTGAATGAAAAACTGTTTTTT.

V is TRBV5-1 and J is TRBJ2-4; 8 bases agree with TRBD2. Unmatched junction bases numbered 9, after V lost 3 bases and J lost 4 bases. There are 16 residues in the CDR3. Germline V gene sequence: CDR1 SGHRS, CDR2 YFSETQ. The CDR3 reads CASSSSGGPAKNIQYF. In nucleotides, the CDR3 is TGCGCCAGCAGCTCGTCGGGGGGGCCCGCGAAAAACATTCAGTACTTC.

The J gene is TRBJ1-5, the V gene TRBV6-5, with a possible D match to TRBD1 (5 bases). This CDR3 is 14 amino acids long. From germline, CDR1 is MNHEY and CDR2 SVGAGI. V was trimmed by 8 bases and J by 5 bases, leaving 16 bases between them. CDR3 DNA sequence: TGTGCCAGCTCCCCCCCTCAGGGTTATCAGCCCCAGCATTTT. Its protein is CASSPPQGYQPQHF.

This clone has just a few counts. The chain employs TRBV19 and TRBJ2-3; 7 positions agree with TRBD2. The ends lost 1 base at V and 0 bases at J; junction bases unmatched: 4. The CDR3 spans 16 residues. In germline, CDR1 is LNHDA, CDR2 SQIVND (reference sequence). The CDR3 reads CASSIGLAGSTDTQYF. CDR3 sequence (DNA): TGTGCCAGTAGTATAGGACTAGCAGGGAGCACAGATACGCAGTATTTT.

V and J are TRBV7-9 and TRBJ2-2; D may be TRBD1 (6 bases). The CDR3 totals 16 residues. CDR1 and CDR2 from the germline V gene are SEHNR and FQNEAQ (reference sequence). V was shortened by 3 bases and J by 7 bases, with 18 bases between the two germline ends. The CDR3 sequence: CASSLSPPGAGGELFF. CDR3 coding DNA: TGTGCCAGCAGCTTGAGCCCACCAGGGGCCGGCGGGGAGCTGTTTTTT.

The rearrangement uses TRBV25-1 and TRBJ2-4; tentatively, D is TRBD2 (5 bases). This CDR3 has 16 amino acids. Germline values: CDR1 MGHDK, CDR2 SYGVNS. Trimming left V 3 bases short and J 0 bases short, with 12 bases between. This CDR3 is CASSEPGLLAKNIQYF. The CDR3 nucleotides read TGTGCCAGCAGTGAGCCCGGACTTCTAGCCAAAAACATTCAGTACTTC.

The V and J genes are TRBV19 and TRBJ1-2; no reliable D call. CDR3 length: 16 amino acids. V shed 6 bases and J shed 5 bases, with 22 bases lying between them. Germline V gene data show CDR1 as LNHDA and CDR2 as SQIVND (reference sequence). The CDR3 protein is CASRPSEEGLWYGYTF. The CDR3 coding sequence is TGTGCCAGTAGACCCTCCGAGGAGGGCCTCTGGTATGGCTACACCTTC.

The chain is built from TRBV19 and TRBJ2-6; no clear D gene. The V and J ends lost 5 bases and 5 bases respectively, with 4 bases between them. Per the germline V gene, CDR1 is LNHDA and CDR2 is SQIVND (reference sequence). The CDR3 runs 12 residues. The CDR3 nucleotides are TGTGCCAGTAGTGCGCGGGCCAACGTCCTGACTTTC. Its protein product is CASSARANVLTF. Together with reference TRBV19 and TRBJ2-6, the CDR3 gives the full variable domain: DGGITQSPKYLFRKEGQNVTLSCEQNLNHDAMYWYRQDPGQGLRLIYYSQIVNDFQKGDIAEGYSVSREKKESFPLTVTSAQKNPTAFYLCASSARANVLTFGAGSRLTVL.

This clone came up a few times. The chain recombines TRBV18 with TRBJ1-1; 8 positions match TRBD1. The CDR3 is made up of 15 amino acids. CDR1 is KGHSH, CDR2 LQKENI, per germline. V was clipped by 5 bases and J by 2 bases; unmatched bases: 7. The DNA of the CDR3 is TGTGCCAGCTCAGCCAACAGGGGGGCCAACACTGAAGCTTTCTTT. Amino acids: CASSANRGANTEAFF.